Listed here are 16 T cell receptor beta chains from one sample, sequenced in a study of shared clonotypes between healthy human individuals. The method was immunoSEQ multiplex PCR; TCRdb's version includes in-frame clones alone and lacks a portion of them. The table lists over 1.4 million clones, roughly 95% of them singletons, with 0.95% to 1.5% in the top ten. The specimen sequenced was naive CD4+ T cells sorted from blood. Sample subset: CD45RA+ positively selected. The receptors were gathered from a young man in good health.

The sample holds one count of this clone. V is TRBV11-3 and J is TRBJ2-1; no firm D call. Germline loops: CDR1 SGHNT, CDR2 YENEEA. The CDR3 spans 15 residues. V was clipped by 1 base and J by 0 bases, with 7 bases between them. CDR3 in DNA: TGTGCCAGCAGCTTAGGGTTGAGCTCCTACAATGAGCAGTTCTTC. It is translated as CASSLGLSSYNEQFF. The variable domain in full, completed from reference TRBV11-3 and TRBJ2-1, reads EAGVVQSPRYKIIEKKQPVAFWCNPISGHNTLYWYLQNLGQGPELLIRYENEEAVDDSQLPKDRFSAERLKGVDSTLKIQPAELGDSAVYLCASSLGLSSYNEQFFGPGTRLTVL.

As for this clone: A junction end diverges from the germline sequence, so it may reflect a read error. The V call is TRBV28, the J call TRBJ2-4; TRBD2 is a possible D gene (7 bases). The CDR3 has 12 residues. In germline, CDR1 is MDHEN, CDR2 SYDVKM. CDR3 in DNA: TGTGCCAGCAGTTTATCGGGGGGCAGGGGTTGGTTC. Translating gives CASSLSGGRGWF.

This clone is a singleton in its sample. The chain carries TRBV7-9 and TRBJ2-7; D remains unclear. The CDR3 length is 14 residues. V gave up 1 base and J gave up 1 base, with 8 bases separating them. Germline V gene sequence: CDR1 SEHNR, CDR2 FQNEAQ (reference sequence). The DNA for the CDR3 is TGTGCCAGCAGCTTAGATCTTCTGTCCTACGAGCAGTACTTC. This sequence encodes CASSLDLLSYEQYF.

The rearrangement uses TRBV7-9 and TRBJ2-5; 7 bases map to TRBD1. This CDR3 is 14 amino acids long. Germline assignment: CDR1 SEHNR and CDR2 FQNEAQ (reference sequence). J was trimmed by 5 bases and V by 2 bases; bases with no gene match: 5. The CDR3 region has the DNA TGTGCCAGCAGCTTAAATCAGGGGGAGGAGACCCAGTACTTC. Amino acids: CASSLNQGEETQYF.

The gene calls are TRBV29-1 and TRBJ2-3, with a weak D call TRBD2 (5 bases). The V end lost 3 bases, the J end lost 1 base, and 8 bases lay between the germline ends. The CDR3 runs 13 residues. Germline CDR1 is SQVTM and CDR2 is ANQGSEA. In DNA form, the CDR3 reads TGCAGCGTTGACGGACTCCGCACAGATACGCAGTATTTT. Encoded protein: CSVDGLRTDTQYF.

The chain couples TRBV18 to TRBJ2-2; D uncertain. This CDR3 contains 15 residues. V was clipped by 0 bases and J by 5 bases, with 10 bases between them. Germline V gene lookup returns CDR1 KGHSH and CDR2 LQKENI. In DNA form, the CDR3 reads TGTGCCAGCTCACCACCGCTGGGGTTTACCGGGGAGCTGTTTTTT. Amino acid sequence: CASSPPLGFTGELFF.

The DNA for the CDR3 is TGTGCCAGCAGTTTAGCTTGGGGGCGTTTGCGCTACGAGCAGTACTTC. Protein product: CASSLAWGRLRYEQYF. V is TRBV28 and J is TRBJ2-7; maybe TRBD1 (6 bases). This CDR3 has 16 residues. Trimming removed 2 bases from V and 3 bases from J, with 17 bases in between. The germline V gene has CDR1 MDHEN and CDR2 SYDVKM.

The rearrangement uses TRBV5-4 and TRBJ1-2; D gene unclear. CDR1 is SGHNT, CDR2 YYREEE, per germline (reference sequence). CDR3 length equals 15 residues. The ends were cut back, 2 bases at V and 1 base at J, with 12 bases in the middle. The CDR3 reads CASSFISRDNYGYTF. CDR3 bases: TGTGCCAGCAGCTTCATCTCTAGGGATAACTATGGCTACACCTTC. Full variable domain (outside the CDR3, taken from reference TRBV5-4 and TRBJ1-2): ETGVTQSPTHLIKTRGQQVTLRCSSQSGHNTVSWYQQALGQGPQFIFQYYREEENGRGNFPPRFSGLQFPNYSSELNVNALELDDSALYLCASSFISRDNYGYTFGSGTRLTVV.

The chain recombines TRBV28 with TRBJ2-7; the match to TRBD2 covers 8 bases. Per germline, CDR1 MDHEN and CDR2 SYDVKM. V lost 5 bases, J lost 5 bases, and 8 bases stayed unmatched. CDR3 length: 14 amino acids. The CDR3 reads CASSLRGGRDEQYF. The CDR3 nucleotides are TGTGCCAGCAGTCTACGCGGGGGGCGTGACGAGCAGTACTTC.

This chain joins TRBV5-4 and TRBJ1-5; D unresolved. This CDR3 spans 15 amino acids. Germline assignment: CDR1 SGHNT and CDR2 YYREEE (reference sequence). Between the trimmed V and J ends, which lost 4 bases and 7 bases, there was a span of 18 bases. CDR3 loop: CASSNGVTVGQPQHF. CDR3 in DNA: TGTGCCAGCAGCAATGGGGTTACAGTCGGCCAGCCCCAGCATTTT.

The gene calls are TRBV5-5 and TRBJ1-1; no definite D call. Trimming removed 0 bases from V and 5 bases from J, with 11 bases in between. Germline CDR1 reads SGHKS; CDR2 reads YYEKEE (reference sequence). The CDR3 runs 14 residues. CDR3 nucleotides: TGTGCCAGCAGCTTGGGAATAGGGAGGACTGAAGCTTTCTTT. It translates to CASSLGIGRTEAFF. Full variable domain (outside the CDR3, taken from reference TRBV5-5 and TRBJ1-1): DAGVTQSPTHLIKTRGQQVTLRCSPISGHKSVSWYQQVLGQGPQFIFQYYEKEERGRGNFPDRFSARQFPNYSSELNVNALLLGDSALYLCASSLGIGRTEAFFGQGTRLTVV.

Comments on this clone: This specimen includes other DNA sequences encoding the same CDR3. The chain is built from TRBV20-1 and TRBJ2-1; unclear D gene. V was trimmed by 5 bases and J by 7 bases, leaving 6 bases between them. The CDR3 runs to 10 residues. Germline V gene sequence: CDR1 DFQATT, CDR2 SNEGSKA (reference sequence). DNA of the CDR3: TGCAGTGCTTTGGGTAATGAGCAGTTCTTC. Translated: CSALGNEQFF.

The rearrangement links TRBV5-1 to TRBJ2-1, with 8 positions matching TRBD1. The CDR3 covers 13 residues. With V trimmed by 2 bases and J by 8 bases, 3 bases remained unmatched. The germline V gene encodes CDR1 SGHRS and CDR2 YFSETQ. The DNA for the CDR3 is TGCGCCAGCAGCTTTGACAGGGGTGATGAGCAGTTCTTC. Its translation: CASSFDRGDEQFF.

The chain has TRBV2 and TRBJ2-7; D gene ambiguous. This CDR3 is 12 amino acids long. Germline CDR1 reads SNHLY; CDR2 reads FYNNEI. Trimming removed 4 bases at V and 4 bases at J, with 8 bases between. This CDR3 is CASSVPVYEQYF. In DNA, the CDR3 is TGTGCCAGCAGTGTTCCAGTGTACGAGCAGTACTTC.

This rearrangement joins TRBV7-9 to TRBJ2-2; D gene unclear. The V gene lost 2 bases and the J gene lost 8 bases, with 6 bases spanning the gap. The CDR3 contains 12 residues. The germline V gene has CDR1 SEHNR and CDR2 FQNEAQ (reference sequence). CDR3 region: CASSLNPGELFF. CDR3 bases: TGTGCCAGCAGCTTAAACCCAGGGGAGCTGTTTTTT.

The DNA for the CDR3 is TGTGCCAGAAGCTTGGCCAATTTTATTCCCTCCTACAATGAGCAGTTCTTC. It encodes CARSLANFIPSYNEQFF. The chain joins TRBV5-3 to TRBJ2-1; D gene ambiguous. TRBV5-3 is given ORF status, its function remaining uncertain. Trimming removed 0 bases from V and 0 bases from J, with 13 bases in between. This CDR3 contains 17 residues.